What follows are 8 T cell receptor beta chains derived from one specimen sequenced in a study of cytomegalovirus exposure and HLA in healthy donors. The PCR ran on 60 Vbeta and 13 Jbeta primers. Profiled with immunoSEQ multiplex PCR; TCRdb holds only in-frame clones, not every one. The data hold 120,000 or so clones, with 60% to 75% observed a single time. Sequenced input: PBMCs. The receptor set was obtained from a woman between 50 and 59 years old in good health and CMV-seropositive.

The genes are TRBV5-1 and TRBJ2-1, with 12 bases aligning to TRBD2. With 3 bases clipped from V and 7 bases from J, the junction kept 11 bases outside the gene matches. The CDR3 spans 17 residues. Germline V gives CDR1 SGHRS, CDR2 YFSETQ. CDR3 sequence reads: CASSSRLAGELKNEQFF. Written as DNA, the CDR3 is TGCGCCAGCAGCTCGCGACTAGCGGGGGAGTTGAAGAATGAGCAGTTCTTC.

The chain has TRBV7-9 and TRBJ1-2; weak D call: TRBD1 (6 bases). Germline-derived CDR1 and CDR2 are SEHNR and FQNEAQ (reference sequence). The CDR3 has 13 residues. V lost 2 bases, J lost 5 bases, and 9 bases lay in between. In DNA form, the CDR3 reads TGTGCCAGCAGCTTAACCCAGGGGTATGGCTACACCTTC. Protein: CASSLTQGYGYTF. The complete variable domain, with remaining parts taken from reference TRBV7-9 and TRBJ1-2, reads DTGVSQNPRHKITKRGQNVTFRCDPISEHNRLYWYRQTLGQGPEFLTYFQNEAQLEKSRLLSDRFSAERPKGSFSTLEIQRTEQGDSAMYLCASSLTQGYGYTFGSGTRLTVV.

This chain uses TRBV7-9 with TRBJ2-2; 7 positions match TRBD1. The V segment lost 5 bases and the J segment 3 bases; nucleotides outside the gene matches: 9. Germline V CDR1 and CDR2: SEHNR, FQNEAQ (reference sequence). The CDR3 is 16 residues long. CDR3 protein: CASSPTPQGYTGELFF. The CDR3 nucleotides read TGTGCCAGCAGCCCCACCCCACAGGGGTACACCGGGGAGCTGTTTTTT.

This clone turned up a few times. This chain joins TRBV10-3 and TRBJ2-7; no clear D gene. This CDR3 region has 12 residues. The V end was cut by 2 bases, the J end by 4 bases, with 6 bases between. The germline CDR1 and CDR2 sequences are ENHRY and SYGVKD. CDR3 region: CAISETDYEQYF. CDR3 nucleotides: TGTGCCATCAGTGAGACAGATTACGAGCAGTACTTC.

The chain links TRBV29-1 to TRBJ2-5; 8 bases match TRBD2. The germline V gene has CDR1 SQVTM and CDR2 ANQGSEA. J gave up 4 bases and V 8 bases, and 9 bases lay outside the gene matches. This CDR3 is 13 amino acids long. The CDR3 protein is CSPWAGGGETQYF. The CDR3 coding sequence is TGCAGCCCATGGGCGGGGGGCGGAGAGACCCAGTACTTC. The whole variable domain, filled in from reference TRBV29-1 and TRBJ2-5, reads SAVISQKPSRDICQRGTSLTIQCQVDSQVTMMFWYRQQPGQSLTLIATANQGSEATYESGFVIDKFPISRPNLTFSTLTVSNMSPEDSSIYLCSPWAGGGETQYFGPGTRLLVL.

The chain couples TRBV9 to TRBJ2-5; D perhaps matches TRBD1 (5 bases). Trimming pared 0 bases from V and 1 base from J, leaving 7 bases between. Per the germline V gene, CDR1 is SGDLS and CDR2 is YYNGEE. The CDR3 is 14 amino acids. CDR3: CASSVGGGQETQYF. The CDR3 nucleotides read TGTGCCAGCAGCGTAGGGGGCGGCCAAGAGACCCAGTACTTC.

This clone was observed a single time. The chain joins TRBV9 to TRBJ1-3; D possibly corresponds to TRBD1 (6 bases). V was trimmed by 0 bases and J by 0 bases, leaving 22 bases between them. This CDR3 is 20 amino acids long. CDR1 is SGDLS, CDR2 YYNGEE, per germline. CDR3 nucleotide sequence: TGTGCCAGCAGCGTAGATCAGGGGAGAACTGTTACGAGCTCTGGAAACACCATATATTTT. The encoded protein is CASSVDQGRTVTSSGNTIYF.

This chain uses TRBV10-3 with TRBJ2-1; tentative D call: TRBD1 (5 bases). V shed 4 bases and J shed 7 bases, with 14 bases lying between them. Germline loops: CDR1 ENHRY, CDR2 SYGVKD. This CDR3 comprises 14 residues. Written as DNA, the CDR3 is TGTGCCATCAGTGGAACCGTTAGGGGAAATGAGCAGTTCTTC. This codes for CAISGTVRGNEQFF.